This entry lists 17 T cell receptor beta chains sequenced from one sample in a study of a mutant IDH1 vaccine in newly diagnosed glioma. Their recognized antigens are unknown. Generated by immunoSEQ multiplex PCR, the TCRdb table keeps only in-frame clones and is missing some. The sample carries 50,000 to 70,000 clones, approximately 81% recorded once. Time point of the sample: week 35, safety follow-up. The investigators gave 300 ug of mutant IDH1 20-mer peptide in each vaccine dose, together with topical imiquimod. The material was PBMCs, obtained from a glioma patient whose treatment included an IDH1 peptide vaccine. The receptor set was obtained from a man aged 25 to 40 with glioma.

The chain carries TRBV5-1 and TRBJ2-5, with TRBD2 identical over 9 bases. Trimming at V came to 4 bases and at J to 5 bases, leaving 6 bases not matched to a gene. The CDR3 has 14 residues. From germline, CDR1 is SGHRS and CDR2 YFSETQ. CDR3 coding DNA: TGCGCCAGCAGCCCCCGCGGGGGGGACGAGACCCAGTACTTC. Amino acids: CASSPRGGDETQYF.

The CDR3 reads CASRRTGGGGEKLFF. The CDR3 DNA is TGTGCCAGCAGACGAACAGGGGGCGGTGGTGAAAAACTGTTTTTT. The gene calls are TRBV2 and TRBJ1-4; TRBD1 matches 9 bases. There are 15 residues in the CDR3. The germline CDR1 and CDR2 sequences are SNHLY and FYNNEI. The V gene end was trimmed by 6 bases and the J gene end by 7 bases; junction bases not matched to a gene: 9.

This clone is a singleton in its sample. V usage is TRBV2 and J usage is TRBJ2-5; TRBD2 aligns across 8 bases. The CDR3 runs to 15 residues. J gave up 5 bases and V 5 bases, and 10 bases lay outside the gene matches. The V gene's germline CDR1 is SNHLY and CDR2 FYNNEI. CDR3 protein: CASSFGLAATETQYF. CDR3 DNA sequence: TGTGCCAGCAGTTTTGGACTAGCTGCTACGGAGACCCAGTACTTC.

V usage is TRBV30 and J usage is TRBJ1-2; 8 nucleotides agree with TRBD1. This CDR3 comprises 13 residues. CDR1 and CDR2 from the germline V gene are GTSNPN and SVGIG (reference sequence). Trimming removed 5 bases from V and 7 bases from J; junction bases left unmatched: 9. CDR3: CAWSTQGAIGYTF. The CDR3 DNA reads TGTGCCTGGTCTACTCAGGGGGCGATTGGCTACACCTTC.

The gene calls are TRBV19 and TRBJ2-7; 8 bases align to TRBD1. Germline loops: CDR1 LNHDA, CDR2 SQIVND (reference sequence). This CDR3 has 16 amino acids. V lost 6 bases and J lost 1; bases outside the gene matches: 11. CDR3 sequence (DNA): TGTGCCAGTAGCCCTGGACAGGGTACATCATCCTACGAGCAGTACTTC. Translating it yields CASSPGQGTSSYEQYF.

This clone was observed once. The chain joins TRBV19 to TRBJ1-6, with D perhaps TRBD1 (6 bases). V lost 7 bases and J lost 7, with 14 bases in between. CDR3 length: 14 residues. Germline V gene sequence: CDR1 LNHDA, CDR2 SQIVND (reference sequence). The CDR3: CASTTTGRNSPLHF. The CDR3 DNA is TGTGCCAGTACCACCACAGGGAGGAATTCACCCCTCCACTTT.

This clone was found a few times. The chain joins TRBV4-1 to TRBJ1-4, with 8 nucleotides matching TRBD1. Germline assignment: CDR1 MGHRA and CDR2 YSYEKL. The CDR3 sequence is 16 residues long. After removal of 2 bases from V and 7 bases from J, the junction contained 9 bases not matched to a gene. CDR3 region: CASSQLRTGISEKLFF. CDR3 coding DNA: TGCGCCAGCAGCCAATTAAGGACAGGGATCAGTGAAAAACTGTTTTTT.

CDR3 region: CASSKGTAVYEQYF. Written as DNA, the CDR3 is TGTGCCAGCAGCAAAGGCACGGCGGTCTACGAGCAGTACTTC. The chain recombines TRBV21-1 with TRBJ2-7; the D call of TRBD2 is as the table states it, not checked on the DNA. TRBV21-1 is given as a pseudogene. The length of the CDR3 is 14 residues.

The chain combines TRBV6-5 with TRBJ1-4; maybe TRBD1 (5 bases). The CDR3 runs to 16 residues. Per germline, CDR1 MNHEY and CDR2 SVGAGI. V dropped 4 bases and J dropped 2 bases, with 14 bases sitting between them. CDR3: CASSSSPKGTNEKLFF. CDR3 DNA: TGTGCCAGCAGTTCCTCTCCGAAGGGGACTAATGAAAAACTGTTTTTT.

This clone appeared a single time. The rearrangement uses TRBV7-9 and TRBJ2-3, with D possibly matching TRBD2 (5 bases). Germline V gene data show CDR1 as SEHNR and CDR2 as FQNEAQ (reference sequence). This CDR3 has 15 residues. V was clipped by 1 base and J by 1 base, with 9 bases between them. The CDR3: CASSLVYGGTDTQYF. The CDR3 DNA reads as TGTGCCAGCAGCTTAGTCTACGGGGGCACAGATACGCAGTATTTT.

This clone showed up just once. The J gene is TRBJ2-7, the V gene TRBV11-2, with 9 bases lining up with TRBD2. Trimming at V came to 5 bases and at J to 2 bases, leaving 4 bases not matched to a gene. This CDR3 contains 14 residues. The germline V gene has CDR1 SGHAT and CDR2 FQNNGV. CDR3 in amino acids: CASSLERGAYEQYF. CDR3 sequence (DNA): TGTGCCAGCAGCCTTGAGCGGGGGGCCTACGAGCAGTACTTC.

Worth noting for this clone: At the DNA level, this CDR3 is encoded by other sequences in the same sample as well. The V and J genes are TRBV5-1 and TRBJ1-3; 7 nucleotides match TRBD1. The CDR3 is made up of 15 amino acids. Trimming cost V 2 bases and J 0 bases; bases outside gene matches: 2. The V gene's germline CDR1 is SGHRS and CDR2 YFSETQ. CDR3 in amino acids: CASSFSGGSGNTIYF. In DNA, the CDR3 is TGCGCCAGCAGCTTCTCAGGGGGCTCTGGAAACACCATATATTTT.

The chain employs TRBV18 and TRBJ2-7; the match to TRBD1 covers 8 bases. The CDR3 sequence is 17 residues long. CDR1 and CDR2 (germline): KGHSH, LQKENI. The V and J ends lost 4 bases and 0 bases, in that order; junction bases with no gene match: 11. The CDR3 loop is CASSLAGGLRSSYEQYF. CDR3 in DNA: TGTGCCAGCTCACTTGCAGGGGGCCTCAGGAGCTCCTACGAGCAGTACTTC.

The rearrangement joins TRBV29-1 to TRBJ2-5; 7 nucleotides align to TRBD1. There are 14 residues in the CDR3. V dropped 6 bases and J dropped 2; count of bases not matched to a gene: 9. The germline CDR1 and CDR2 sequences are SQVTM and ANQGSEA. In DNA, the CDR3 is TGCAGCGTACCCTGGACAGGCCCGCAAGAGACCCAGTACTTC. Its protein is CSVPWTGPQETQYF. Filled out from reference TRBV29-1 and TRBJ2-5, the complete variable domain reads SAVISQKPSRDICQRGTSLTIQCQVDSQVTMMFWYRQQPGQSLTLIATANQGSEATYESGFVIDKFPISRPNLTFSTLTVSNMSPEDSSIYLCSVPWTGPQETQYFGPGTRLLVL.

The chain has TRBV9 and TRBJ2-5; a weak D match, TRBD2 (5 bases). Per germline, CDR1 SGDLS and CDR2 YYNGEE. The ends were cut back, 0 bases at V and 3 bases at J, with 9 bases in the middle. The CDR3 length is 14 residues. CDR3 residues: CASSVGPGKETQYF. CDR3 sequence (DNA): TGTGCCAGCAGCGTAGGGCCGGGAAAAGAGACCCAGTACTTC.

In DNA form, the CDR3 reads TGTGCCAGTAGCTTAAAGGGACAGGAGACCTACGAGCAGTACTTC. Translated: CASSLKGQETYEQYF. The chain employs TRBV19 and TRBJ2-7; 8 nucleotides match TRBD1. V was pared by 6 bases and J by 2 bases, with 9 bases of the junction left unmatched. The CDR3 extends over 15 amino acids. Germline V lookup: CDR1 LNHDA, CDR2 SQIVND (reference sequence).

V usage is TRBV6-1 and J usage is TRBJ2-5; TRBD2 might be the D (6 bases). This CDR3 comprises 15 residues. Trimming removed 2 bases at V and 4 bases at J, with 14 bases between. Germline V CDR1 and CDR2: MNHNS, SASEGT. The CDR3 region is CASSENVQGGETQYF. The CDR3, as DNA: TGTGCCAGCAGTGAAAACGTTCAGGGAGGAGAGACCCAGTACTTC.